The T cell receptor (beta chain) under discussion was sequenced for a study of T cell responses to AZD1222 COVID-19 vaccine. A word on this clone: Antigen unknown.

The trim removed 4 bases at V and 7 bases at J, leaving 5 bases unmatched. This CDR3 is built from 16 residues. Germline assignment: CDR1 LNHDA and CDR2 SQIVND (reference sequence). Generated by immunoSEQ multiplex PCR, the TCRdb table keeps only in-frame clones and is missing some. Among about 92,000 clones listed, about nine tenths were seen once. Whole-study results and caveats: Reports indicate that nearly half of spike-specific TCRs are directed at unmutated variant regions.

The input for sequencing was peripheral blood, taken on day 0 of AZD1222 vaccination. This TCR was sampled from an adult in good health. V gene TRBV19 combines with J gene TRBJ2-1, with TRBD2 matching over 15 bases. CDR3 in DNA: TGTGCCAGTAGTACAGCCGGGACTAGCGGGAGGAATGAGCAGTTCTTC. This translates into CASSTAGTSGRNEQFF. Full variable domain (missing parts from reference TRBV19 and TRBJ2-1): DGGITQSPKYLFRKEGQNVTLSCEQNLNHDAMYWYRQDPGQGLRLIYYSQIVNDFQKGDIAEGYSVSREKKESFPLTVTSAQKNPTAFYLCASSTAGTSGRNEQFFGPGTRLTVL.